These 21 T cell receptor beta chains share one sample of origin, sequenced in a study of shared clonotypes between healthy human individuals (dated by TCRdb to about 2020). CD8 naive samples were obtained by positive selection for CCR7 among CD45RO-negative cells, yielding a CD45RA+CCR7+ population from which TemRA cells were excluded. Library prep was done by the immunoSEQ multiplex PCR assay. Sourced from immuneACCESS, this table was stored by TCRdb with only in-frame sequences that have V and J called. A share of the clones is absent; for the studies checked, an unresolved V gene accounts for under half, and the remainder has no known explanation. Across this sample there are about 1.9 million clones, with 93% seen only once. The ten largest clones add up to 1.5% to 2% of the sample. Sequencing was done on a sample of naive CD8+ T cells from PBMCs. The cell subset or site label here, explained by the study, means: CD45RA+CCR7+. All receptors come from a man aged 18-30 years in good health. Some clones in this sample may be carry-over from other donors' samples.

The chain joins TRBV19 to TRBJ1-1; D gene ambiguous. This CDR3 has 12 residues. The V gene lost 7 bases and the J gene lost 3 bases, with 9 bases spanning the gap. CDR1 and CDR2 (germline): LNHDA, SQIVND (reference sequence). The CDR3 spells CASMALDTEAFF. The CDR3 nucleotides read TGTGCCAGTATGGCACTTGACACTGAAGCTTTCTTT. Drawing the rest from reference TRBV19 and TRBJ1-1, the complete variable domain is DGGITQSPKYLFRKEGQNVTLSCEQNLNHDAMYWYRQDPGQGLRLIYYSQIVNDFQKGDIAEGYSVSREKKESFPLTVTSAQKNPTAFYLCASMALDTEAFFGQGTRLTVV.

The CDR3 region has the DNA TGTGCCAGCAGCCCCAGGCCTCAAGAGACCCAGTACTTC. Translation gives CASSPRPQETQYF. The chain links TRBV7-7 to TRBJ2-5; D call uncertain. Germline V CDR1 and CDR2: SSHAT, FNYEAQ (reference sequence). CDR3 length: 13 residues. The V end was cut by 5 bases, the J end by 2 bases, with 9 bases between.

The rearrangement joins TRBV27 to TRBJ2-3; TRBD1 matches at 7 bases. This CDR3 is built from 15 residues. The V and J ends lost 5 bases and 0 bases, in that order; junction bases with no gene match: 5. From germline, CDR1 is MNHEY and CDR2 SMNVEV (reference sequence). Written as DNA, the CDR3 is TGTGCCAGCAGTCCCCGACAGGGTAGCACAGATACGCAGTATTTT. Its protein is CASSPRQGSTDTQYF.

The genes are TRBV6-5 and TRBJ1-2; 7 nucleotides align to TRBD1. This CDR3 region has 13 residues. Looked up from germline, CDR1 is MNHEY and CDR2 is SVGAGI. V lost 4 bases, J lost 4 bases, and 3 bases stayed unmatched. The CDR3 sequence: CASSWQGGYGYTF. CDR3 DNA sequence: TGTGCCAGCAGTTGGCAGGGGGGCTATGGCTACACCTTC.

The chain carries TRBV27 and TRBJ2-1; 8 bases are a match to TRBD2. Germline V CDR1 and CDR2: MNHEY, SMNVEV (reference sequence). There are 15 residues in the CDR3. The V gene end was trimmed by 4 bases and the J gene end by 6 bases; junction bases not matched to a gene: 8. In DNA form, the CDR3 reads TGTGCCAGCAGTTCCAGCGGGAGTGGGACCAATGAGCAGTTCTTC. Its protein is CASSSSGSGTNEQFF.

V and J are TRBV28 and TRBJ2-5; the D is unclear. The CDR3 is 15 amino acids. V lost 6 bases, J lost 2 bases, and 16 bases lay in between. Looked up from germline, CDR1 is MDHEN and CDR2 is SYDVKM. CDR3 residues: CASSYTMGSQETQYF. CDR3 nucleotides: TGTGCCAGCAGCTATACGATGGGGTCACAAGAGACCCAGTACTTC.

The chain carries TRBV7-6 and TRBJ2-2, with a possible D match to TRBD2 (5 bases). The V gene's germline CDR1 is SGHVS and CDR2 FNYEAQ. The CDR3 spans 15 residues. The ends were cut back, 4 bases at V and 1 base at J, with 10 bases in the middle. CDR3 residues: CASSSSGKNTGELFF. CDR3 nucleotides: TGTGCCAGCAGCTCCTCCGGGAAGAACACCGGGGAGCTGTTTTTT.

The chain joins TRBV29-1 to TRBJ2-5; perhaps TRBD1 as D (6 bases). The CDR3 covers 17 residues. The V gene lost 6 bases and the J gene lost 3 bases, with 26 bases spanning the gap. The V gene's germline CDR1 is SQVTM and CDR2 ANQGSEA. CDR3 region: CSVYAWYRDTTEETQYF. Written as DNA, the CDR3 is TGCAGCGTGTACGCCTGGTACCGGGACACAACAGAAGAGACCCAGTACTTC. The entire variable domain, with the rest obtained from reference TRBV29-1 and TRBJ2-5, is as follows: SAVISQKPSRDICQRGTSLTIQCQVDSQVTMMFWYRQQPGQSLTLIATANQGSEATYESGFVIDKFPISRPNLTFSTLTVSNMSPEDSSIYLCSVYAWYRDTTEETQYFGPGTRLLVL.

The chain is built from TRBV4-1 and TRBJ1-1; D remains unclear. The CDR3 spans 14 residues. Trimming shortened V by 4 bases and J by 2 bases, and 11 bases separated the two germline ends. The germline CDR1 and CDR2 sequences are MGHRA and YSYEKL. The CDR3 spells CASSRKGSNTEAFF. CDR3 coding DNA: TGCGCCAGCAGCCGCAAAGGCAGTAACACTGAAGCTTTCTTT.

The chain links TRBV5-1 to TRBJ2-7, with D uncertain. Germline V gene sequence: CDR1 SGHRS, CDR2 YFSETQ. The CDR3 spans 15 residues. V shed 0 bases and J shed 6 bases, with 16 bases lying between them. The CDR3 DNA sequence: TGCGCCAGCAGCTTGGCCGTTGCTAGGCATTCCGAGCAGTACTTC. Its protein is CASSLAVARHSEQYF.

This chain connects TRBV27 to TRBJ2-1; TRBD2 matches at 8 bases. Trimming at V came to 1 base and at J to 6 bases, leaving 8 bases not matched to a gene. CDR1 is MNHEY, CDR2 SMNVEV, per germline (reference sequence). The CDR3 contains 16 residues. The CDR3 here is CASSLFSGLESNEQFF. Written as DNA, the CDR3 is TGTGCCAGCAGTTTATTCTCGGGACTAGAATCCAATGAGCAGTTCTTC.

As for this clone: The same CDR3 is also encoded by other DNA sequences in this sample. The chain joins TRBV7-9 to TRBJ1-5; possibly TRBD1 for D (5 bases). In germline, CDR1 is SEHNR, CDR2 FQNEAQ (reference sequence). Trimming shortened V by 5 bases and J by 3 bases, and 11 bases separated the two germline ends. The CDR3 is made up of 14 amino acids. The DNA for the CDR3 is TGTGCCAGCAGCCTCGGGGGGTTCAATCAGCCCCAGCATTTT. Translating it yields CASSLGGFNQPQHF.

The rearrangement links TRBV9 to TRBJ2-1, with a possible D match to TRBD2 (5 bases). This CDR3 has 12 amino acids. V lost 4 bases and J lost 10, with 12 bases in between. Per germline, CDR1 SGDLS and CDR2 YYNGEE. The CDR3 region has the DNA TGTGCCAGCAGCACGACCGGGGTGGAGCAGTTCTTC. Protein: CASSTTGVEQFF.

The V call is TRBV28, the J call TRBJ2-2; D possibly corresponds to TRBD1 (6 bases). Germline V gives CDR1 MDHEN, CDR2 SYDVKM. The CDR3 totals 16 residues. V lost 3 bases, J lost 6 bases, and 17 bases lay in between. CDR3 sequence: CASSFGDITFSGELFF. Written as DNA, the CDR3 is TGTGCCAGCAGTTTCGGGGACATAACCTTCTCCGGGGAGCTGTTTTTT.

V and J are TRBV9 and TRBJ2-3, with D maybe TRBD1 (6 bases). The length of the CDR3 is 15 residues. V was clipped by 2 bases and J by 2 bases, with 12 bases between them. The germline CDR1 and CDR2 sequences are SGDLS and YYNGEE. The CDR3 reads CASSVPGDLTDTQYF. CDR3 DNA sequence: TGTGCCAGCAGCGTCCCAGGGGACCTCACAGATACGCAGTATTTT.

The V call is TRBV7-3, the J call TRBJ2-7, with D possibly being TRBD1 (6 bases). This CDR3 is 13 amino acids long. Trimming shortened V by 3 bases and J by 6 bases, and 12 bases separated the two germline ends. Per germline, CDR1 SGHTA and CDR2 FQGTGA. The CDR3 loop is CASSLAGAGEQYF. In DNA form, the CDR3 reads TGTGCCAGCAGCTTGGCAGGGGCGGGCGAGCAGTACTTC.

The chain links TRBV7-8 to TRBJ2-3, with 7 bases that match TRBD2. The CDR3 has 17 residues. From germline, CDR1 is SGHVS and CDR2 FQNEAQ. The trim removed 1 base at V and 2 bases at J, leaving 9 bases unmatched. DNA of the CDR3: TGTGCCAGCAGCTTAGAGGTGGCGGGAGACCCCACAGATACGCAGTATTTT. The encoded protein is CASSLEVAGDPTDTQYF. Supplemented by reference TRBV7-8 and TRBJ2-3, the full variable domain reads GAGVSQSPRYKVAKRGQDVALRCDPISGHVSLFWYQQALGQGPEFLTYFQNEAQLDKSGLPSDRFFAERPEGSVSTLKIQRTQQEDSAVYLCASSLEVAGDPTDTQYFGPGTRLTVL.

This chain uses TRBV14 with TRBJ2-1; 9 bases match TRBD2. Germline-derived CDR1 and CDR2 are SGHDN and FVKESK. The J segment lost 9 bases and the V segment lost 5 bases, leaving 14 bases of the junction unmatched. CDR3 length: 16 amino acids. The CDR3 bases are TGTGCCAGCAGCTCTTACGCAGGCGGGAGGGCCGGTGAGCAGTTCTTC. This codes for CASSSYAGGRAGEQFF.

The chain combines TRBV7-2 with TRBJ1-1, with 11 nucleotides matching TRBD1. The CDR3 has 18 amino acids. CDR1 and CDR2 (germline): SGHTA, FQGNSA. V lost 0 bases and J lost 0; bases outside the gene matches: 6. The CDR3 protein is CASSLALVGQGVNTEAFF. Written as DNA, the CDR3 is TGTGCCAGCAGCTTAGCGCTGGTGGGACAGGGGGTGAACACTGAAGCTTTCTTT.

The rearrangement uses TRBV11-2 and TRBJ1-1; no clear D. The CDR3 extends over 15 amino acids. Germline V gene sequence: CDR1 SGHAT, CDR2 FQNNGV. Trimming removed 2 bases from V and 1 base from J, with 11 bases in between. The CDR3 DNA reads TGTGCCAGCAGCTTACCCCCTTCGAGGAACACTGAAGCTTTCTTT. This gives the protein CASSLPPSRNTEAFF.

In this sample, this clone turned up once. The CDR3 bases are TGTGCCAGCAGTTTTGGAGGGACAGTGGCTTATGGCTACACCTTC. This encodes CASSFGGTVAYGYTF. This chain connects TRBV28 to TRBJ1-2; 7 nucleotides match TRBD1. Trimming cost V 3 bases and J 5 bases; bases outside gene matches: 9. The CDR3 extends over 15 amino acids. Germline CDR1 and CDR2: MDHEN and SYDVKM.